Shown below are 21 T cell receptor beta chains from a single sample sequenced in a study of T cells in Graves' hyperthyroidism and ophthalmopathy. The source material, RNA transcripts, was used to amplify TCR beta CDR3 regions. HTBI primers were employed in a first-round RT-PCR of the TCR CDR3. MiXCR, run by TCRdb on the multiplex PCR reads, gives a single entry per CDR3 protein. The table shows more than 350,000 distinct CDR3 sequences, with around 14% occurring only once. The sample comprised blood. The receptors stem from a woman aged 30 to 39 with Graves' hyperthyroidism.

In its sample, this clonotype was seen many times. The chain employs TRBV20-1 and TRBJ1-2; D might be TRBD1 (6 bases). The germline V gene encodes CDR1 DFQATT and CDR2 SNEGSKA (reference sequence). There are 13 residues in the CDR3. V was cut by 4 bases and J by 0 bases, with 9 bases left in between. In nucleotides, the CDR3 is TGCAGTGCTAAGGGGGGGACTAACTATGGCTACACCTTC. Translated: CSAKGGTNYGYTF.

This clonotype was counted between two and nine times. V usage is TRBV2 and J usage is TRBJ2-1, with 8 bases matching TRBD1. The CDR3 extends over 12 amino acids. The junction had 4 bases not matched to a gene; V was cut back by 3 bases and J by 12 bases. CDR1 SNHLY and CDR2 FYNNEI come from the germline V gene. CDR3 nucleotide sequence: TGTGCCAGCAGTGAGGACAGGGTGGGGCAGTTCTTC. As protein: CASSEDRVGQFF.

Only a few counts were recorded for this clonotype. A junction end diverges from the germline sequence, so it may reflect a read error. The rearrangement joins TRBV12-3 or TRBV12-4 to TRBJ2-6; D remains unclear. The CDR3 has 15 amino acids. This CDR3 is CASRDGDSEANVLTF. In DNA, the CDR3 is TGTGCCAGCAGAGATGGAGACTCTGAGGCCAACGTCCTGACTTTC.

This chain links TRBV10-3 with TRBJ2-1; D unresolved. The CDR3 is 13 amino acids. Trimming removed 2 bases from V and 2 bases from J, with 4 bases in between. Germline V gives CDR1 ENHRY, CDR2 SYGVKD. CDR3 region: CAISEPAYNEQFF. In DNA, the CDR3 is TGTGCCATCAGTGAGCCTGCCTACAATGAGCAGTTCTTC.

At least ten counts were recorded for this clonotype. The chain recombines TRBV3-1 with TRBJ2-5, with 13 bases matching TRBD2. The length of the CDR3 is 15 residues. CDR1 is LGHDT and CDR2 is YNNKEL in the germline V gene (reference sequence). V dropped 11 bases and J dropped 2; count of bases not matched to a gene: 8. The CDR3 protein is CACGLAGVGQETQYF. The CDR3 nucleotides are TGTGCCTGCGGACTAGCGGGAGTTGGACAAGAGACCCAGTACTTC.

This clonotype was recorded a few times. As DNA, the CDR3 is TGTGCCAGCAGTTTTTTCGCCGGGAGCTCTGGAAACACCATATATTTT. Protein: CASSFFAGSSGNTIYF. The chain joins TRBV12-3 or TRBV12-4 to TRBJ1-3, with D unresolved. The CDR3 runs 16 residues. The V end lost 3 bases, the J end lost 0 bases, and 12 bases lay between the germline ends.

Many counts were recorded for this clonotype. The rearrangement links TRBV2 to TRBJ1-4; D uncertain. Germline V gives CDR1 SNHLY, CDR2 FYNNEI. The CDR3 consists of 15 residues. V lost 2 bases to trimming and J lost 0 bases, with 7 bases between them. DNA of the CDR3: TGTGCCAGCAGTGAACGCAGAGCAACTAATGAAAAACTGTTTTTT. This encodes CASSERRATNEKLFF.

This clonotype occurred many times. J is TRBJ2-2 and V is TRBV11-2; the D call may be TRBD1 or TRBD2 (6 bases each). Trimming stripped 2 bases from V and 2 bases from J, with 18 bases between. This CDR3 comprises 18 residues. Germline V gene data show CDR1 as SGHAT and CDR2 as FQNNGV. The CDR3 DNA reads TGTGCCAGCAGCTTAAGGGGGGTCTGGGACAAAAACACCGGGGAGCTGTTTTTT. This translates into CASSLRGVWDKNTGELFF.

The chain carries TRBV6-1 and TRBJ2-2; 7 bases match TRBD1. This CDR3 is built from 16 residues. CDR1 is MNHNS and CDR2 is SASEGT in the germline V gene. The V segment lost 5 bases and the J segment 2 bases; nucleotides outside the gene matches: 8. The CDR3 DNA reads TGTGCCAGCAGTCTCCCAGGGACAGCCAACACCGGGGAGCTGTTTTTT. Encoded protein: CASSLPGTANTGELFF.

The rearrangement joins TRBV11-3 to TRBJ2-1; D is possibly TRBD2 (5 bases). Looked up from germline, CDR1 is SGHNT and CDR2 is YENEEA. The CDR3 length is 14 residues. The germline V and J ends were trimmed by 5 bases and 1 base, with 9 bases remaining between them. CDR3 bases: TGTGCCAGCAGCCGTACTAGTTCCTACAATGAGCAGTTCTTC. It translates to CASSRTSSYNEQFF.

Many counts were recorded for this clonotype. J is TRBJ2-2 and V is TRBV7-8; 7 bases are a match to TRBD2. The V segment lost 5 bases and the J segment 0 bases; nucleotides outside the gene matches: 9. Germline V CDR1 and CDR2: SGHVS, FQNEAQ. CDR3 length: 17 amino acids. The CDR3 nucleotides read TGTGCCAGCAGCCTATATACTAGCGCCTCGAACACCGGGGAGCTGTTTTTT. Amino acid sequence: CASSLYTSASNTGELFF.

This clonotype was seen more than once but under ten times. J is TRBJ1-1 and V is TRBV7-9, with D possibly being TRBD1 (5 bases). The V gene lost 5 bases and the J gene lost 0 bases, with 22 bases spanning the gap. CDR3 length: 18 residues. CDR1 and CDR2 (germline): SEHNR, FQNEAQ (reference sequence). The CDR3 DNA reads TGTGCCAGCAGCCGATCGCACGGGGGATGGGCTCTGAACACTGAAGCTTTCTTT. It translates to CASSRSHGGWALNTEAFF.

This clonotype was recorded at least ten times. The chain carries TRBV5-1 and TRBJ2-1; D is unclear. The CDR3 contains 12 residues. The V gene's germline CDR1 is SGHRS and CDR2 YFSETQ. Deletions cut 4 bases from V and 8 bases from J, with 10 bases between. CDR3 in amino acids: CASSPGGYEQFF. The CDR3 DNA reads TGCGCCAGCAGCCCAGGTGGCTATGAGCAGTTCTTC.

J is TRBJ2-1 and V is TRBV20-1, with TRBD2 as a possible D gene (7 bases). CDR3 length: 16 residues. CDR1 DFQATT and CDR2 SNEGSKA come from the germline V gene (reference sequence). V was trimmed by 3 bases and J by 7 bases, leaving 22 bases between them. CDR3 sequence reads: CSARSVGGGAGNEQFF. Here the CDR3 DNA reads TGCAGTGCTAGGTCGGTAGGGGGGGGGGCAGGGAATGAGCAGTTCTTC.

The V gene is TRBV7-2, the J gene TRBJ2-1; TRBD2 agrees at 14 bases. This CDR3 comprises 19 residues. Germline values: CDR1 SGHTA, CDR2 FQGNSA. Trimming cost V 5 bases and J 6 bases; bases outside gene matches: 15. The CDR3 DNA reads TGTGCCAGCAGCCACCACACCGGGACTAGCGGGAGAGAGGGCAATGAGCAGTTCTTC. It translates to CASSHHTGTSGREGNEQFF.

This clonotype was detected a few times. The rearrangement links TRBV2 to TRBJ2-1; D gene unclear. The CDR3 length is 17 residues. The germline V gene has CDR1 SNHLY and CDR2 FYNNEI. The V end lost 3 bases, the J end lost 0 bases, and 15 bases lay between the germline ends. In nucleotides, the CDR3 is TGTGCCAGCAGTGAGGTTGGAAGGCTAAGCTCCTACAATGAGCAGTTCTTC. Translation: CASSEVGRLSSYNEQFF.

This clonotype has ten or more counts. The chain combines TRBV7-9 with TRBJ2-7; TRBD2 aligns across 9 bases. The trim removed 2 bases at V and 4 bases at J, leaving 9 bases unmatched. The germline CDR1 and CDR2 sequences are SEHNR and FQNEAQ (reference sequence). The CDR3 runs 16 residues. The CDR3 sequence is CASSLWTGTSTYEQYF. CDR3 in DNA: TGTGCCAGCAGCTTATGGACCGGGACTAGCACGTACGAGCAGTACTTC.

This clonotype was counted ten times or more. V and J are TRBV7-2 and TRBJ2-7; 15 bases are a match to TRBD2. The V gene end was trimmed by 3 bases and the J gene end by 4 bases; junction bases not matched to a gene: 7. The germline V gene has CDR1 SGHTA and CDR2 FQGNSA. There are 17 residues in the CDR3. The chain's CDR3 is CASSFIPGTSGRYEQYF. The CDR3 nucleotides are TGTGCCAGCAGCTTTATTCCCGGGACTAGCGGGAGGTACGAGCAGTACTTC.

This clonotype was seen at least ten times. This chain uses TRBV6-1 with TRBJ1-4; D unresolved. CDR1 MNHNS and CDR2 SASEGT come from the germline V gene. Trimming took off 6 bases at V and 0 bases at J, with 8 bases between the two ends. CDR3 length equals 14 residues. The CDR3 spells CASRRPSTNEKLFF. CDR3 nucleotide sequence: TGTGCCAGCAGACGGCCCTCAACTAATGAAAAACTGTTTTTT.

In regard to this clonotype: A much larger clone lies a single base off, so this may be a read error. The missing conserved phenylalanine or tryptophan at the end of this CDR3 makes a read error likely. The chain employs TRBV6-1 and TRBJ2-1, with D possibly matching TRBD2 (6 bases). The CDR3 runs to 16 residues. Germline CDR1 and CDR2: MNHNS and SASEGT. V shed 6 bases and J shed 0 bases, with 15 bases lying between them. The CDR3 region is CASSRSGQSSYNEQFL. The CDR3 DNA reads as TGTGCCAGCAGCCGTAGCGGCCAAAGCTCCTACAATGAGCAGTTCCTC.

V usage is TRBV5-6 and J usage is TRBJ2-4, with TRBD1 identical over 8 bases. The germline CDR1 and CDR2 sequences are SGHDT and YYEEEE. J lost 9 bases, V lost 5 bases, and 10 bases had no gene match. The CDR3 loop spans 14 amino acids. CDR3 region: CASSAGGPQGIQYF. Written as DNA, the CDR3 is TGTGCCAGCAGTGCAGGGGGCCCCCAAGGCATTCAGTACTTC. Variable domain in full (rest from reference TRBV5-6 and TRBJ2-4): DAGVTQSPTHLIKTRGQQVTLRCSPKSGHDTVSWYQQALGQGPQFIFQYYEEEERQRGNFPDRFSGHQFPNYSSELNVNALLLGDSALYLCASSAGGPQGIQYFGAGTRLSVL.